This T cell receptor beta chain was identified during a study of cytomegalovirus exposure and HLA in healthy donors. Study at large: As an earlier analysis found, around 170 million T cells yielded around 110 million unique TCR beta sequences.

In regard to this clone: Its specificity is not known.

Both 60 Vbeta primers and 13 Jbeta primers went into the PCR. Profiling relied on immunoSEQ multiplex PCR, and the TCRdb table lists in-frame clones only, not all of them. The table has about 130,000 clones, more than 75% seen once. Whole-study findings and limits: Several of the most significant clusters appeared linked to common viral pathogens, based on a later analysis.

There are 19 residues in the CDR3. The sequencing input was PBMCs. This sequence originates from a female donor in good health and CMV-seronegative. The chain links TRBV21-1 to TRBJ2-1; TRBD2 was called by the table and not checked on the DNA. TRBV21-1 is a known pseudogene. Written as DNA, the CDR3 is TGTGCCAGCAGCCGCCTGGGGGGTCGCCTTCCTTTGTCCTACAATGAGCAGTTCTTC. The encoded protein is CASSRLGGRLPLSYNEQFF.